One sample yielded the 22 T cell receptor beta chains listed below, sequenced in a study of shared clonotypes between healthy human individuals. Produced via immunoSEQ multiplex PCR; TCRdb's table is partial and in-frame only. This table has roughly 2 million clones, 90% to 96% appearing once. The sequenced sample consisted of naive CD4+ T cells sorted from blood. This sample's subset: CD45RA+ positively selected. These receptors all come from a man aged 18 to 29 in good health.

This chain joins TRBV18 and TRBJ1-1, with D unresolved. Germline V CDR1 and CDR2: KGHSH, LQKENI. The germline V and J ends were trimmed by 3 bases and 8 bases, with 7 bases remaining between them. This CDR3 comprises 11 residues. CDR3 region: CASSPRDEAFF. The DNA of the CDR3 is TGTGCCAGCTCACCGCGTGACGAAGCTTTCTTT.

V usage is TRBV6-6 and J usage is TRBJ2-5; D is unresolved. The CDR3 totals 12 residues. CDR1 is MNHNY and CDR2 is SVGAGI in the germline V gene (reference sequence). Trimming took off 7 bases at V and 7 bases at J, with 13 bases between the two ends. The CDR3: CASTDRLGTQYF. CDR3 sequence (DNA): TGTGCCAGCACAGATAGATTGGGGACCCAGTACTTC.

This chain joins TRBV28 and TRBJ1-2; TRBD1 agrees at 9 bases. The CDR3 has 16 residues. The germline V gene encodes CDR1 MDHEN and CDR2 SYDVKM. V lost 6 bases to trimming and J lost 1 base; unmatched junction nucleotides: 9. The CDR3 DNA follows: TGTGCCAGCAGAGGAACAGGGGGCCCCAGTAACTATGGCTACACCTTC. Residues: CASRGTGGPSNYGYTF.

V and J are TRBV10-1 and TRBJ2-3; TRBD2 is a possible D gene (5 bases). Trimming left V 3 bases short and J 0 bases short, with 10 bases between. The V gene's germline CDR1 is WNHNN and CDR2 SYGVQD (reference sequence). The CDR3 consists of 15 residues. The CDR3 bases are TGCGCCAGCAGTGATGGGAGTACTAGCACAGATACGCAGTATTTT. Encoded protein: CASSDGSTSTDTQYF.

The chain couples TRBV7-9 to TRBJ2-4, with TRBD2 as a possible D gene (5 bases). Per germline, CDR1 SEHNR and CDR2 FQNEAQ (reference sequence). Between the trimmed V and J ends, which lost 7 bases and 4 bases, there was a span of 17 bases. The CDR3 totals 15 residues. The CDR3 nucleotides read TGTGCCAGCAACCGACTTCGGGATGAGAAAAACATTCAGTACTTC. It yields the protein CASNRLRDEKNIQYF.

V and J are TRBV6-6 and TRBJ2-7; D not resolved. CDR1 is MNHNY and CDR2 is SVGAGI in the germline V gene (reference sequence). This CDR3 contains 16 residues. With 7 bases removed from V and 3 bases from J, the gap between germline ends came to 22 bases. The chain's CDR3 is CASTIDVVGSDYEQYF. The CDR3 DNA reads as TGTGCCAGCACCATAGACGTCGTGGGCTCGGACTACGAGCAGTACTTC.

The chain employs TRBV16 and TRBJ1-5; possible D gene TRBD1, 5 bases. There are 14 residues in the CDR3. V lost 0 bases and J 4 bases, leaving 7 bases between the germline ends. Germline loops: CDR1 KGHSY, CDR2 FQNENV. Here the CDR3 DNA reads TGTGCCAGCAGCCAATCCCCAGGGAATCAGCCCCAGCATTTT. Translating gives CASSQSPGNQPQHF.

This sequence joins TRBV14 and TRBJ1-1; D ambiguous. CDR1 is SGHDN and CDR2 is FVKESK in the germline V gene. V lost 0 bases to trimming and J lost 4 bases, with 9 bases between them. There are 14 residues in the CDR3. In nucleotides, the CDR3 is TGTGCCAGCAGCCAAGATACCGGTATCACTGAAGCTTTCTTT. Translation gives CASSQDTGITEAFF.

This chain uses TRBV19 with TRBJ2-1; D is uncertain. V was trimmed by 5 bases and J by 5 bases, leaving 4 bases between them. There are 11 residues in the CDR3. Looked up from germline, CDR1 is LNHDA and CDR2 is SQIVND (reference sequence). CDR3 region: CASSADNEQFF. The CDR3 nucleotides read TGTGCCAGTAGTGCTGACAATGAGCAGTTCTTC.

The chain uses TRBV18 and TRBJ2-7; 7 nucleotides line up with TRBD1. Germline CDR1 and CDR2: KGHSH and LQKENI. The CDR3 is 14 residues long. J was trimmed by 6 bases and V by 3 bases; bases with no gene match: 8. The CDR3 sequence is CASSPTPTGTEQYF. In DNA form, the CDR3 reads TGTGCCAGCTCACCGACACCGACAGGGACCGAGCAGTACTTC.

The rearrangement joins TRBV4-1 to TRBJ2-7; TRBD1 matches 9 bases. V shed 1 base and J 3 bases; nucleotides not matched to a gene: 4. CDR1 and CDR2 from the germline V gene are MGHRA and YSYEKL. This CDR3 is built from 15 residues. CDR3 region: CASSQVRDRDYEQYF. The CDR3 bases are TGCGCCAGCAGCCAAGTCCGGGACAGGGACTACGAGCAGTACTTC.

The CDR3 bases are TGTGCCAGCAGCCAAGATGGTGACGGGGGGTGGGACGACGAGCAGTACTTC. This gives the protein CASSQDGDGGWDDEQYF. The chain joins TRBV4-2 to TRBJ2-7, with TRBD2 matching over 7 bases. The CDR3 spans 17 residues. The ends lost 0 bases at V and 5 bases at J; junction bases unmatched: 13. Germline V gene sequence: CDR1 LGHNA, CDR2 YNFKEQ.

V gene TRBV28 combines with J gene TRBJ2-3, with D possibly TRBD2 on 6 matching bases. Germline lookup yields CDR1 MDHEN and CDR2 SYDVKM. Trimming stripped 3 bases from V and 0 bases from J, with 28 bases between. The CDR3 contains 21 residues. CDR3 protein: CASSFHLGDFMEGDSTDTQYF. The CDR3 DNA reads TGTGCCAGCAGTTTTCACCTTGGGGATTTTATGGAGGGCGACAGCACAGATACGCAGTATTTT.

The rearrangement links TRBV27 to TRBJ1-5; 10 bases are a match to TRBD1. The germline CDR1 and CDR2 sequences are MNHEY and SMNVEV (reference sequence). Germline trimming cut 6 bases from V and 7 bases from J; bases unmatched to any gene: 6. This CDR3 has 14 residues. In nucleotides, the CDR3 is TGTGCCAGCAGCCGGGACAGGGGAACGCAGCCCCAGCATTTT. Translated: CASSRDRGTQPQHF.

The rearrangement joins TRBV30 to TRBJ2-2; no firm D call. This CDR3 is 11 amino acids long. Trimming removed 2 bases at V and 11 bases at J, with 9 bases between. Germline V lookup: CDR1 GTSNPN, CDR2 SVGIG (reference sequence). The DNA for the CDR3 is TGTGCCTGGAGTATGACCCGTGAGCTGTTTTTT. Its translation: CAWSMTRELFF. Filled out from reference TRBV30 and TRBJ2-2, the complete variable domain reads SQTIHQWPATLVQPVGSPLSLECTVEGTSNPNLYWYRQAAGRGLQLLFYSVGIGQISSEVPQNLSASRPQDRQFILSSKKLLLSDSGFYLCAWSMTRELFFGEGSRLTVL.

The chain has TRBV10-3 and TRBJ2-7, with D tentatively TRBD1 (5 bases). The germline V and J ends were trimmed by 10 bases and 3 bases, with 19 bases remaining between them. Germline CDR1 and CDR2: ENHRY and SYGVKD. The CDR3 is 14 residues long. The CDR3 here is CATMAGPALYEQYF. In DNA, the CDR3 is TGTGCCACCATGGCAGGGCCTGCACTCTACGAGCAGTACTTC.

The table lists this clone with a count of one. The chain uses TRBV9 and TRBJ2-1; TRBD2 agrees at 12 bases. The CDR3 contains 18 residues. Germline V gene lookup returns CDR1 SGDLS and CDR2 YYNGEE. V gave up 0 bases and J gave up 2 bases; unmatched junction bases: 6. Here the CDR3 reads CASSVAFTSGGPYNEQFF. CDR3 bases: TGTGCCAGCAGCGTAGCTTTCACTAGCGGGGGGCCCTACAATGAGCAGTTCTTC.

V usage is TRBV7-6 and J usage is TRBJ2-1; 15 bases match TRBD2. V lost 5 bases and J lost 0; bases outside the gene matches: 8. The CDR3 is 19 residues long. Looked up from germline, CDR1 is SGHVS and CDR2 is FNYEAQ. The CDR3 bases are TGTGCCAGCAGCCCCTCCGGGACTAGCGGGAGGAGCTCCTACAATGAGCAGTTCTTC. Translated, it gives CASSPSGTSGRSSYNEQFF. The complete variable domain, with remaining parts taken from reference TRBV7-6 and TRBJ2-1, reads GAGVSQSPRYKVTKRGQDVALRCDPISGHVSLYWYRQALGQGPEFLTYFNYEAQQDKSGLPNDRFSAERPEGSISTLTIQRTEQRDSAMYRCASSPSGTSGRSSYNEQFFGPGTRLTVL.

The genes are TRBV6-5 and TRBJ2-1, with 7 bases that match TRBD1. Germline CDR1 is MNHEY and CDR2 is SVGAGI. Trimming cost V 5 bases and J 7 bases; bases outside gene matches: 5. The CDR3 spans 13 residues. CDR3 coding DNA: TGTGCCAGCAGTAGGGGCAGGGGGAATGAGCAGTTCTTC. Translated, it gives CASSRGRGNEQFF.

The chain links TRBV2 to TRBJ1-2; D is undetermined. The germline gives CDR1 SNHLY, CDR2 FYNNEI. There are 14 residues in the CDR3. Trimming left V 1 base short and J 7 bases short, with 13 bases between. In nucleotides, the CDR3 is TGTGCCAGCAGTGAAGGACCGGGGTTGGTTGGCTACACCTTC. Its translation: CASSEGPGLVGYTF.

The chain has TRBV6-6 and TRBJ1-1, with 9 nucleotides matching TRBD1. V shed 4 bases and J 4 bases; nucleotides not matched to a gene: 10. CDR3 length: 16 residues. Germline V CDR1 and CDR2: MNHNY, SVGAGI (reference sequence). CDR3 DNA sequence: TGTGCCAGCAGTTCCGGGACAGGGTTATTGGGCACTGAAGCTTTCTTT. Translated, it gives CASSSGTGLLGTEAFF.

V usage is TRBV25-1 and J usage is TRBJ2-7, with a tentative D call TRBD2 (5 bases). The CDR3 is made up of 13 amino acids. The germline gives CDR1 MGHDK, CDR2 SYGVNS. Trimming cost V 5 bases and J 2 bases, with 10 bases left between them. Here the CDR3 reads CASSRGSPYEQYF. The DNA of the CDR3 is TGTGCCAGCAGTCGGGGATCTCCCTACGAGCAGTACTTC.